A single sample gave rise to the 19 T cell receptor beta chains below, sequenced in a study of cytomegalovirus exposure and HLA in healthy donors. Data came from immunoSEQ multiplex PCR; TCRdb stores just in-frame clones and leaves some out. The table records about 130,000 clones, over 80% of them present only once. The sample taken for sequencing was PBMCs. The receptors come from a woman aged 25-40 years in good health and CMV-seropositive.

The gene calls are TRBV15 and TRBJ2-3, with 9 bases that match TRBD1. After removal of 5 bases from V and 6 bases from J, the junction contained 15 bases not matched to a gene. Germline CDR1 LNHNV, CDR2 YYDKDF (reference sequence). The CDR3 loop spans 17 amino acids. This CDR3 reads CATSGFAGQGPVDTQYF. The CDR3 DNA reads as TGTGCCACCAGCGGTTTCGCGGGACAGGGTCCTGTGGATACGCAGTATTTT.

The J gene is TRBJ1-6, the V gene TRBV15, with 8 bases identical to TRBD1. Germline CDR1 LNHNV, CDR2 YYDKDF (reference sequence). The CDR3 is 14 residues long. Germline trimming cut 3 bases from V and 8 bases from J; bases unmatched to any gene: 3. CDR3 region: CATSRTGDYSPLHF. The CDR3 region has the DNA TGTGCCACCAGCAGGACAGGGGATTATTCACCCCTCCACTTT.

The J gene is TRBJ1-2, the V gene TRBV29-1; the match to TRBD1 covers 7 bases. The CDR3 spans 12 residues. From germline, CDR1 is SQVTM and CDR2 ANQGSEA. With V trimmed by 8 bases and J by 2 bases, 5 bases remained unmatched. The CDR3 DNA reads TGCAGCACCAGGGGGGTGAACTATGGCTACACCTTC. It codes for CSTRGVNYGYTF. Looking up the rest from reference TRBV29-1 and TRBJ1-2 gives the full variable domain: SAVISQKPSRDICQRGTSLTIQCQVDSQVTMMFWYRQQPGQSLTLIATANQGSEATYESGFVIDKFPISRPNLTFSTLTVSNMSPEDSSIYLCSTRGVNYGYTFGSGTRLTVV.

The chain couples TRBV6-1 to TRBJ1-3; a possible D gene is TRBD1 (5 bases). The CDR3 has 16 residues. Trimming took off 4 bases at V and 2 bases at J, with 15 bases between the two ends. The germline CDR1 and CDR2 sequences are MNHNS and SASEGT. The CDR3 region has the DNA TGTGCCAGCAGTGGGGACTTACTTGTGACTGGAAACACCATATATTTT. Its protein product is CASSGDLLVTGNTIYF.

The J gene is TRBJ2-1, the V gene TRBV28; perhaps TRBD2 as D (5 bases). CDR1 MDHEN and CDR2 SYDVKM come from the germline V gene. The length of the CDR3 is 14 residues. V gave up 6 bases and J gave up 2 bases, with 11 bases separating them. CDR3 nucleotides: TGTGCCAGCAGGCCCAGCGGTACCTACAATGAGCAGTTCTTC. This sequence encodes CASRPSGTYNEQFF. Combining the CDR3 with reference TRBV28 and TRBJ2-1 gives the whole variable domain DVKVTQSSRYLVKRTGEKVFLECVQDMDHENMFWYRQDPGLGLRLIYFSYDVKMKEKGDIPEGYSVSREKKERFSLILESASTNQTSMYLCASRPSGTYNEQFFGPGTRLTVL.

This rearrangement joins TRBV29-1 to TRBJ2-7; 11 positions match TRBD1. This CDR3 is 15 amino acids long. V lost 0 bases, J lost 6 bases, and 7 bases stayed unmatched. Germline V gene sequence: CDR1 SQVTM, CDR2 ANQGSEA. The CDR3 DNA follows: TGCAGCGTTGAAGACCCAGCGGGACAGGGGGTCGAGCAGTACTTC. Residues: CSVEDPAGQGVEQYF.

The chain carries TRBV6-1 and TRBJ1-1, with 7 nucleotides matching TRBD1. The CDR3 is made up of 13 amino acids. With V trimmed by 6 bases and J by 6 bases, 7 bases remained unmatched. CDR1 and CDR2 from the germline V gene are MNHNS and SASEGT. The DNA for the CDR3 is TGTGCCAGCAGCAAAAGACAGGGCCCTGAAGCTTTCTTT. It translates to CASSKRQGPEAFF.

The V and J genes are TRBV5-4 and TRBJ2-5; tentatively, D is TRBD1 (6 bases). The V end lost 4 bases, the J end lost 5 bases, and 21 bases lay between the germline ends. Per germline, CDR1 SGHNT and CDR2 YYREEE (reference sequence). The CDR3 loop spans 16 amino acids. The CDR3 protein is CASSLGPPTGIETQYF. The DNA of the CDR3 is TGTGCCAGCAGCCTCGGCCCCCCGACAGGCATCGAGACCCAGTACTTC.

The chain combines TRBV7-2 with TRBJ2-3, with 10 bases lining up with TRBD2. J lost 4 bases, V lost 7 bases, and 14 bases had no gene match. The CDR3 consists of 17 residues. Germline CDR1 reads SGHTA; CDR2 reads FQGNSA. DNA for the CDR3: TGTGCCAGCACGCTAGAGGGGCTAGCGGGAGTATCAGATACGCAGTATTTT. It encodes CASTLEGLAGVSDTQYF.

This chain uses TRBV28 with TRBJ2-1; unclear D gene. V lost 8 bases, J lost 7 bases, and 12 bases lay in between. The CDR3 has 12 amino acids. Germline V gives CDR1 MDHEN, CDR2 SYDVKM. The CDR3 is CASLGSGNEQFF. CDR3 in DNA: TGTGCCAGCCTAGGATCTGGGAATGAGCAGTTCTTC.

V is TRBV5-1 and J is TRBJ2-2; TRBD2 aligns across 7 bases. CDR3 length: 16 residues. Germline V gives CDR1 SGHRS, CDR2 YFSETQ. V lost 4 bases to trimming and J lost 1 base; unmatched junction nucleotides: 7. The CDR3 is CASSPVGGMNTGELFF. DNA for the CDR3: TGCGCCAGCAGCCCAGTGGGGGGGATGAACACCGGGGAGCTGTTTTTT.

The chain employs TRBV28 and TRBJ2-1, with TRBD1 as a possible D gene (6 bases). V was clipped by 6 bases and J by 2 bases, with 14 bases between them. CDR1 and CDR2 from the germline V gene are MDHEN and SYDVKM. This CDR3 spans 15 amino acids. DNA for the CDR3: TGTGCCAGCAGACCCCGGGACACTCCCTACAATGAGCAGTTCTTC. Residues: CASRPRDTPYNEQFF.

As DNA, the CDR3 is TGTGCCAGCAGTTTAAGAGCGGGAGAGAGCACAGATACGCAGTATTTT. Translated: CASSLRAGESTDTQYF. This rearrangement joins TRBV6-4 to TRBJ2-3, with 8 bases matching TRBD2. This CDR3 is built from 16 residues. Germline V gene lookup returns CDR1 MRHNA and CDR2 SNTAGT. V trimming: 5 bases; J trimming: 0 bases; junction bases outside the gene matches: 7.

The table lists this clone with a count of one. The chain recombines TRBV27 with TRBJ2-6; D not certain. The V and J ends lost 3 bases and 0 bases respectively, with 12 bases between them. Germline V gives CDR1 MNHEY, CDR2 SMNVEV (reference sequence). This CDR3 is 17 amino acids long. The CDR3 protein is CASSLVSGPSGANVLTF. Here the CDR3 DNA reads TGTGCCAGCAGTTTGGTGTCAGGCCCCTCTGGGGCCAACGTCCTGACTTTC. Using reference TRBV27 and TRBJ2-6 for the parts outside the CDR3, the full variable domain is EAQVTQNPRYLITVTGKKLTVTCSQNMNHEYMSWYRQDPGLGLRQIYYSMNVEVTDKGDVPEGYKVSRKEKRNFPLILESPSPNQTSLYFCASSLVSGPSGANVLTFGAGSRLTVL.

A remark on this clone: The germline gene is not matched at one end of the junction; a read error may be the cause. The rearrangement joins TRBV6-1 to TRBJ1-2; TRBD1 is a possible D gene (5 bases). This CDR3 is built from 13 residues. Germline V gene lookup returns CDR1 MNHNS and CDR2 SASEGT. The CDR3 coding sequence is TGTGCCAGCAGTGAACCAGTCGTGGACGTCGACAGCTTC. Protein product: CASSEPVVDVDSF.

This chain links TRBV15 with TRBJ1-3, with D tentatively TRBD1 (5 bases). There are 15 residues in the CDR3. The V end lost 0 bases, the J end lost 3 bases, and 9 bases lay between the germline ends. The germline gives CDR1 LNHNV, CDR2 YYDKDF (reference sequence). The CDR3 coding sequence is TGTGCCACCAGCAGAGATAGGGGTATTGGAAACACCATATATTTT. It translates to CATSRDRGIGNTIYF. Full variable domain (rest looked up from reference TRBV15 and TRBJ1-3): DAMVIQNPRYQVTQFGKPVTLSCSQTLNHNVMYWYQQKSSQAPKLLFHYYDKDFNNEADTPDNFQSRRPNTSFCFLDIRSPGLGDTAMYLCATSRDRGIGNTIYFGEGSWLTVV.

The chain links TRBV18 to TRBJ2-5; possibly TRBD1 for D (5 bases). Trimming stripped 3 bases from V and 3 bases from J, with 17 bases between. CDR1 KGHSH and CDR2 LQKENI come from the germline V gene. The CDR3 length is 16 residues. The CDR3 DNA reads TGTGCCAGCTCACCTCAACGACAGACAGCTAAAGAGACCCAGTACTTC. Translated: CASSPQRQTAKETQYF.

This chain links TRBV6-6 with TRBJ1-5, with D perhaps matching TRBD1 (6 bases). Trimming cost V 6 bases and J 2 bases, with 11 bases left between them. The germline V gene has CDR1 MNHNY and CDR2 SVGAGI (reference sequence). The CDR3 is made up of 14 amino acids. The CDR3 region has the DNA TGTGCCAGCAGGTCCGAGGGGGGCAATCAGCCCCAGCATTTT. As protein: CASRSEGGNQPQHF.

The J gene is TRBJ1-1, the V gene TRBV19; D is uncertain. The germline V gene encodes CDR1 LNHDA and CDR2 SQIVND (reference sequence). Trimming pared 3 bases from V and 0 bases from J, leaving 8 bases between. CDR3 length: 14 amino acids. In DNA, the CDR3 is TGTGCCAGTAGTATTCTGGGCCTGAACACTGAAGCTTTCTTT. Protein product: CASSILGLNTEAFF.